The sequence of this TCR beta chain was determined in a study of blood T cell repertoires in COVID-19. This CDR3 comprises 15 residues. V was cut by 0 bases and J by 2 bases, with 9 bases left in between. Germline assignment: CDR1 SGHKS and CDR2 YYEKEE (reference sequence). In the authors' methods: Nucleated cell counts were estimated from reference gene primer amplification. Sequencing was performed with immunoSEQ multiplex PCR; in TCRdb, only in-frame clones are kept and a portion is missing. For V, J and clone size, that table is used; D and trimming come from the DNA. The repertoire holds roughly 180,000 clones, with roughly 76% as singletons. This clone was detected only a few times.

This sequence was found in a woman aged 40 to 50 with COVID-19, enrolled during active disease. The J gene is TRBJ2-4, the V gene TRBV5-5; D is uncertain. Sequencing was performed on peripheral blood. The chain's CDR3 is CASSLVLLSKNIQYF. CDR3 nucleotides: TGTGCCAGCAGCTTGGTCCTCCTCTCCAAAAACATTCAGTACTTC. Full variable domain (rest looked up from reference TRBV5-5 and TRBJ2-4): DAGVTQSPTHLIKTRGQQVTLRCSPISGHKSVSWYQQVLGQGPQFIFQYYEKEERGRGNFPDRFSARQFPNYSSELNVNALLLGDSALYLCASSLVLLSKNIQYFGAGTRLSVL.